Listed here are 20 T cell receptor beta chains from one sample, sequenced in a study of T-cell memory formation after mild COVID-19 (dated by TCRdb to about 2021). Preparation of the library involved 5' RACE. Sequenced using an Illumina NovaSeq 6000. TCRdb reanalyzed the raw reads on its own, using fastp at Q25 for trimming and MiXCR for clone calling, and kept in-frame beta chains. Records with the same CDR3 protein are collapsed into one entry carrying the most frequent genes and DNA. Present in this sample are approximately 34,000 distinct CDR3 sequences, just under 8% of which were seen just once. In total, the top ten clones hold 25% to 35% of the sample. Sequencing was performed on PBMCs or a T cell subset sorted from them (not recorded which). These receptors came from a man aged 18 to 30 who had mild COVID-19 (a few samples of this study predate the infection). The sample titles of this study are shuffled in the database, so cell type and time point are left out; the donor was told from shared clones.

This clonotype has ten or more counts. The chain couples TRBV4-3 to TRBJ1-6, with TRBD1 matching 7 bases. The V and J ends lost 0 bases and 5 bases, in that order; junction bases with no gene match: 4. This CDR3 comprises 16 residues. Germline-derived CDR1 and CDR2 are LGHNA and YSLEER. The DNA of the CDR3 is TGCGCCAGCAGCCAAGAGTCACAGGGGAATAATTCACCCCTCCACTTT. It encodes CASSQESQGNNSPLHF.

Ten or more counts support this clonotype. The rearrangement links TRBV5-5 to TRBJ1-6, with a weak D call TRBD1 (5 bases). The CDR3 length is 14 residues. V was pared by 1 base and J by 4 bases, with 6 bases between. Germline V gene data show CDR1 as SGHKS and CDR2 as YYEKEE (reference sequence). CDR3 in amino acids: CASSLQGYNSPLHF. The CDR3 DNA reads TGTGCCAGCAGCTTGCAGGGTTATAATTCACCCCTCCACTTT.

The chain recombines TRBV2 with TRBJ2-7; D might be TRBD1 or TRBD2, each matching 5 bases. V lost 4 bases, J lost 2 bases, and 12 bases lay in between. The CDR3 loop spans 14 amino acids. Per the germline V gene, CDR1 is SNHLY and CDR2 is FYNNEI. The CDR3 loop reads CASSAGPGAYEQYF. CDR3 nucleotide sequence: TGTGCCAGCAGTGCGGGACCCGGGGCCTACGAGCAGTACTTC.

This clonotype came up many times. This sequence joins TRBV14 and TRBJ1-5, with D hard to call. V was pared by 4 bases and J by 6 bases, with 7 bases between. The CDR3 contains 12 residues. Germline assignment: CDR1 SGHDN and CDR2 FVKESK. CDR3 in amino acids: CASSPRRQPQHF. As DNA, the CDR3 is TGTGCCAGCAGCCCGAGGCGTCAGCCCCAGCATTTT.

This clonotype is labeled as medium-sized. The V gene is TRBV5-1, the J gene TRBJ2-7, with 9 nucleotides matching TRBD2. Germline V CDR1 and CDR2: SGHRS, YFSETQ. The CDR3 is made up of 14 amino acids. V dropped 0 bases and J dropped 3; count of bases not matched to a gene: 1. The CDR3 spells CASSLETSGYEQYF. The CDR3 bases are TGCGCCAGCAGCTTGGAGACTAGCGGCTACGAGCAGTACTTC.

This clonotype was observed at least ten times. J is TRBJ2-5 and V is TRBV11-2; the D call may be TRBD1 or TRBD2 (5 bases each). The ends were cut back, 8 bases at V and 1 base at J, with 5 bases in the middle. This CDR3 comprises 11 residues. The germline V gene has CDR1 SGHAT and CDR2 FQNNGV. This CDR3 reads CASGTQETQYF. In nucleotides, the CDR3 is TGTGCCAGCGGGACCCAAGAGACCCAGTACTTC.

This clonotype was seen ten or more times. This chain uses TRBV7-9 with TRBJ1-4, with D possibly being TRBD1 (5 bases). CDR1 is SEHNR and CDR2 is FQNEAQ in the germline V gene (reference sequence). With 5 bases removed from V and 5 bases from J, the gap between germline ends came to 12 bases. The CDR3 has 14 amino acids. Written as DNA, the CDR3 is TGTGCCAGCAGCCTTTCGGACACCAATGAAAAACTGTTTTTT. Translation: CASSLSDTNEKLFF.

This chain links TRBV3-1 with TRBJ1-1, with D perhaps matching TRBD1 (6 bases). V lost 4 bases, J lost 6 bases, and 15 bases lay in between. The CDR3 runs 14 residues. CDR1 and CDR2 from the germline V gene are LGHDT and YNNKEL (reference sequence). This CDR3 is CASSRGQSVAEAFF. CDR3 in DNA: TGTGCCAGCAGCCGAGGACAGTCGGTGGCTGAAGCTTTCTTT.

Ten or more counts support this clonotype. The genes are TRBV20-1 and TRBJ2-7, with D unresolved. CDR1 is DFQATT, CDR2 SNEGSKA, per germline (reference sequence). This CDR3 is 14 amino acids long. V was trimmed by 5 bases and J by 0 bases, leaving 14 bases between them. CDR3 residues: CSAPDVPHSYEQYV. The CDR3 bases are TGCAGTGCTCCGGATGTACCACACTCCTACGAGCAGTACGTC.

This clonotype showed up many times. This rearrangement joins TRBV3-1 to TRBJ2-5, with TRBD2 as a possible D gene (5 bases). The CDR3 consists of 15 residues. CDR1 is LGHDT, CDR2 YNNKEL, per germline (reference sequence). The V gene lost 0 bases and the J gene lost 1 base, with 9 bases spanning the gap. The CDR3 DNA sequence: TGTGCCAGCAGCCAAGACCTGGACTTCCAAGAGACCCAGTACTTC. This encodes CASSQDLDFQETQYF.

This clonotype was seen only once. This chain connects TRBV23-1 to TRBJ2-5, with D unclear. TRBV23-1 falls under the ORF class, with uncertain function. V was cut by 0 bases and J by 2 bases, with 13 bases left in between. CDR3 length: 16 amino acids. CDR3: CASSQSDGEIQETQYF. CDR3 DNA sequence: TGCGCCAGCAGTCAATCTGACGGCGAGATACAAGAGACCCAGTACTTC.

This clonotype has ten or more counts. The chain recombines TRBV12-3 or TRBV12-4 with TRBJ2-5, with D hard to call. The V end was cut by 6 bases, the J end by 5 bases, with 13 bases between. The CDR3 sequence is 13 residues long. The CDR3 DNA reads as TGTGCCAGCAGAAACCCAAAGTGGGAGACCCAGTACTTC. Its translation is CASRNPKWETQYF.

This clonotype was seen many times. V gene TRBV6-6 combines with J gene TRBJ1-6; D is uncertain. The germline CDR1 and CDR2 sequences are MNHNY and SVGAGI (reference sequence). Trimming took off 8 bases at V and 9 bases at J, with 11 bases between the two ends. The CDR3 consists of 12 residues. CDR3 protein: CASGQDSSPLHF. The CDR3 bases are TGTGCCAGCGGCCAGGATAGTTCACCCCTCCACTTT.

This clonotype was recorded many times. The chain employs TRBV5-4 and TRBJ1-1; D is undetermined. The CDR3 has 14 residues. V was clipped by 4 bases and J by 0 bases, with 10 bases between them. Germline loops: CDR1 SGHNT, CDR2 YYREEE (reference sequence). CDR3 bases: TGTGCCAGCAGCCCTTCTGCAGTGAACACTGAAGCTTTCTTT. Amino acid sequence: CASSPSAVNTEAFF.

This clonotype was seen only a few times. This chain uses TRBV29-1 with TRBJ2-1, with D tentatively TRBD1 or TRBD2 (5 bases each). V was pared by 2 bases and J by 5 bases, with 16 bases between. This CDR3 has 15 residues. The germline V gene encodes CDR1 SQVTM and CDR2 ANQGSEA. The DNA of the CDR3 is TGCAGCGTTGAACTCTTTGGGACGGTGGACAATGAGCAGTTCTTC. Translation gives CSVELFGTVDNEQFF.

This clonotype was observed many times. V gene TRBV20-1 combines with J gene TRBJ2-6; D not certain. The germline V and J ends were trimmed by 0 bases and 6 bases, with 6 bases remaining between them. Looked up from germline, CDR1 is DFQATT and CDR2 is SNEGSKA (reference sequence). The CDR3 runs 13 residues. CDR3 in DNA: TGCAGTGCTAGAGATACCCAGGCCAACGTCCTGACTTTC. This codes for CSARDTQANVLTF.

This clonotype was detected many times. The V call is TRBV7-2, the J call TRBJ1-6, with D possibly matching TRBD1 (6 bases). The CDR3 has 16 residues. V lost 8 bases, J lost 2 bases, and 16 bases lay in between. Germline-derived CDR1 and CDR2 are SGHTA and FQGNSA. The CDR3 here is CASRMAGTTYNSPLHF. The CDR3 DNA reads TGTGCCAGCCGCATGGCCGGGACAACCTATAATTCACCCCTCCACTTT.

This clonotype showed up many times. The J gene is TRBJ1-1, the V gene TRBV12-3 or TRBV12-4; D not certain. V shed 4 bases and J shed 7 bases, with 10 bases lying between them. This CDR3 comprises 12 residues. CDR3 in DNA: TGTGCCAGCAGTTCTACGGCCGGTGAAGCTTTCTTT. Encoded protein: CASSSTAGEAFF.

This chain joins TRBV20-1 and TRBJ1-2; 7 bases are shared with TRBD1. Germline lookup yields CDR1 DFQATT and CDR2 SNEGSKA (reference sequence). The CDR3 is 13 amino acids. V dropped 4 bases and J dropped 0; count of bases not matched to a gene: 2. CDR3 sequence reads: CSAIGGTNYGYTF. The CDR3 DNA is TGCAGTGCTATAGGGGGCACTAACTATGGCTACACCTTC.

This clonotype was seen repeatedly, ten times or more. The rearrangement joins TRBV10-3 to TRBJ2-5, with 11 bases fitting TRBD2. The junction had 3 bases not matched to a gene; V was cut back by 8 bases and J by 1 base. Germline lookup yields CDR1 ENHRY and CDR2 SYGVKD. The CDR3 extends over 14 amino acids. The CDR3, as DNA: TGTGCCATCGGACTAGCGGGTGCCCAAGAGACCCAGTACTTC. Protein: CAIGLAGAQETQYF.